This T cell receptor beta chain was sequenced for a study of control samples from healthy donors and cancer patients. V gave up 4 bases and J gave up 4 bases; unmatched junction bases: 9. Germline values: CDR1 KGHSH, CDR2 LQKENI. The CDR3 is 17 residues long. The protocol was immunoSEQ multiplex PCR, while the TCRdb copy is restricted to in-frame clones and leaves out a portion. The profile covers around 67,000 clones, with approximately 90% appearing a single time and 5% to 6.5% taken by the ten largest. The receptor's source is a man aged 55-75 years with colorectal cancer. The genes are TRBV18 and TRBJ2-3; TRBD1 matches 12 bases. The sample was PBMCs. CDR3 sequence: CASSLYGTGGAADTQYF. CDR3 coding DNA: TGTGCCAGCTCACTCTACGGGACAGGGGGCGCTGCAGATACGCAGTATTTT.